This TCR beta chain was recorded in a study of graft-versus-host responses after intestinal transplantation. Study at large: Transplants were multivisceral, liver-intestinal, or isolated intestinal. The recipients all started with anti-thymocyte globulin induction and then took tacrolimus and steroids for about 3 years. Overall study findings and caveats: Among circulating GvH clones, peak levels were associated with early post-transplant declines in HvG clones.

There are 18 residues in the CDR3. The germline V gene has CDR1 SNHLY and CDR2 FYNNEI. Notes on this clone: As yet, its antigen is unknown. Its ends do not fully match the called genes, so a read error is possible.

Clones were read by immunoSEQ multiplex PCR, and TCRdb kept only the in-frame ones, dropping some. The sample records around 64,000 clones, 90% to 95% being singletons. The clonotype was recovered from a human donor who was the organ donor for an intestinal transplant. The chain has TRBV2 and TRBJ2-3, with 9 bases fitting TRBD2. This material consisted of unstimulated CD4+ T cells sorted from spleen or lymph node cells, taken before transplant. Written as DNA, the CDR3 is TGTGTCAGCAGCACCAGCCCCTCGACTAGCGGATACACAGATACGCAGTATTTT. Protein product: CVSSTSPSTSGYTDTQYF.